Listed here are 28 T cell receptor beta chains from one sample, sequenced in a study of cytomegalovirus exposure and HLA in healthy donors. Clones were read by immunoSEQ multiplex PCR, and TCRdb kept only the in-frame ones, dropping some. The table shows some 130,000 clones, with nearly 90% occurring only once. The sequenced material came from PBMCs. These receptors came from a woman aged 18-35 years in good health and CMV-seronegative.

Of note for this clone: This CDR3 is also generated by other DNA sequences in the sample. The chain has TRBV5-4 and TRBJ1-4, with 9 bases lining up with TRBD1. The CDR3 contains 14 residues. Germline V CDR1 and CDR2: SGHNT, YYREEE (reference sequence). Unmatched junction bases numbered 5, after V lost 4 bases and J lost 7 bases. The CDR3 loop reads CASSLQGASEKLFF. The CDR3 DNA is TGTGCCAGCAGCCTACAGGGGGCGAGTGAAAAACTGTTTTTT.

The gene calls are TRBV6-1 and TRBJ2-2; 9 bases map to TRBD2. V shed 8 bases, J shed 6 bases, and the junction held 10 bases outside the gene matches. Looked up from germline, CDR1 is MNHNS and CDR2 is SASEGT. This CDR3 is 15 amino acids long. In DNA form, the CDR3 reads TGTGCCAGCGGTGCGGGGGGGCCAATCCCCGGGGAGCTGTTTTTT. Protein: CASGAGGPIPGELFF.

The V and J genes are TRBV6-5 and TRBJ1-6; D unclear. This CDR3 has 16 residues. Trimming took 2 bases from V and 10 from J, leaving 18 bases between them. Germline V gives CDR1 MNHEY, CDR2 SVGAGI. The CDR3 loop is CASSYDARGTESPLHF. CDR3 sequence (DNA): TGTGCCAGCAGTTACGATGCGCGGGGAACCGAATCACCCCTCCACTTT.

The rearrangement links TRBV7-9 to TRBJ2-2; perhaps TRBD1 as D (8 bases). Per the germline V gene, CDR1 is SEHNR and CDR2 is FQNEAQ (reference sequence). V was cut by 4 bases and J by 9 bases, with 24 bases left in between. The CDR3 spans 17 residues. CDR3 nucleotides: TGTGCCAGCAGCTCTGGGGGGGGACAGGCCTCGCCCCGGGAGCTGTTTTTT. Its translation: CASSSGGGQASPRELFF.

This clone was seen just once. The chain combines TRBV19 with TRBJ2-7, with a possible D match to TRBD2 (7 bases). This CDR3 comprises 17 residues. Germline assignment: CDR1 LNHDA and CDR2 SQIVND (reference sequence). V was shortened by 2 bases and J by 2 bases, with 19 bases between the two germline ends. Written as DNA, the CDR3 is TGTGCCAGTAGTATAAGCCTGGGGGGGCAGTGGGCCTACGAGCAGTACTTC. It codes for CASSISLGGQWAYEQYF.

The J gene is TRBJ1-2, the V gene TRBV10-3; 10 bases fit TRBD1. Trimming took 11 bases from V and 6 from J; bases not matched to a gene: 15. The CDR3 is 15 residues long. The germline gives CDR1 ENHRY, CDR2 SYGVKD. CDR3 sequence (DNA): TGTGCCGGGGGGCCTCTAGCCGGGACAGGGGATGGCTACACCTTC. This sequence encodes CAGGPLAGTGDGYTF.

The J gene is TRBJ2-3, the V gene TRBV7-9; D is uncertain. Germline CDR1 is SEHNR and CDR2 is FQNEAQ (reference sequence). V was pared by 4 bases and J by 0 bases, with 8 bases between. The CDR3 has 14 residues. The CDR3 DNA sequence: TGTGCCAGCAGCTCAGTACCTAGCACAGATACGCAGTATTTT. It yields the protein CASSSVPSTDTQYF.

This clone was recorded many times. The rearrangement joins TRBV7-3 to TRBJ2-2, with 14 bases fitting TRBD2. Losses at the gene ends were 4 bases for V and 5 bases for J; bases not matched to a gene: 6. This CDR3 region has 17 residues. Looked up from germline, CDR1 is SGHTA and CDR2 is FQGTGA. CDR3 nucleotides: TGTGCCAGCAGCTCGGGACTAGCGGGGGTCGGGACCGGGGAGCTGTTTTTT. This translates into CASSSGLAGVGTGELFF.

This clone was observed once. V is TRBV9 and J is TRBJ2-5, with unresolved D. The CDR3 runs 13 residues. CDR1 and CDR2 from the germline V gene are SGDLS and YYNGEE. The V gene lost 4 bases and the J gene lost 5 bases, with 12 bases spanning the gap. CDR3 sequence reads: CASSPRPGETQYF. The DNA of the CDR3 is TGTGCCAGCAGCCCCCGGCCGGGTGAGACCCAGTACTTC.

The chain is built from TRBV6-1 and TRBJ1-6, with D perhaps TRBD1 (6 bases). Germline CDR1 MNHNS, CDR2 SASEGT. Trimming pared 5 bases from V and 6 bases from J, leaving 14 bases between. CDR3 length equals 15 residues. CDR3 protein: CASSPTGQLNSPLHF. The CDR3 DNA sequence: TGTGCCAGCAGTCCCACCGGACAGCTTAATTCACCCCTCCACTTT.

V is TRBV6-1 and J is TRBJ2-1; a possible D gene is TRBD1 (6 bases). The CDR3 is made up of 15 amino acids. The V and J ends lost 1 base and 4 bases respectively, with 11 bases between them. Germline assignment: CDR1 MNHNS and CDR2 SASEGT. The CDR3 loop is CASSEVAGAYNEQFF. The CDR3 DNA follows: TGTGCCAGCAGTGAAGTGGCAGGGGCTTACAATGAGCAGTTCTTC.

The rearrangement links TRBV7-2 to TRBJ1-2; D is ambiguous. Trimming cost V 8 bases and J 3 bases, with 19 bases left between them. Germline V lookup: CDR1 SGHTA, CDR2 FQGNSA. The CDR3 contains 15 residues. CDR3 DNA: TGTGCCAGCCCGTTTAGGCCATCCGGGGACTATGGCTACACCTTC. Translation: CASPFRPSGDYGYTF.

This chain links TRBV6-4 with TRBJ2-3; D gene ambiguous. V was pared by 0 bases and J by 3 bases, with 4 bases between. The CDR3 runs to 13 residues. Germline loops: CDR1 MRHNA, CDR2 SNTAGT. CDR3 bases: TGTGCCAGCAGTGACTCTGAGACAGATACGCAGTATTTT. Its protein is CASSDSETDTQYF.

The chain recombines TRBV4-2 with TRBJ2-5, with 11 bases aligning to TRBD2. Germline V CDR1 and CDR2: LGHNA, YNFKEQ. The length of the CDR3 is 20 residues. V lost 5 bases and J lost 2; bases outside the gene matches: 19. The CDR3 bases are TGTGCCAGCAGCACACGAAGGGGCACCGGGACTAGCGGAGATCAAGAGACCCAGTACTTC. Amino acid sequence: CASSTRRGTGTSGDQETQYF.

For the CDR3, the DNA is TGCAGCGTCCGCGAAACAGGGGACCCCCGAGACGAGCAGTACTTC. Translated, it gives CSVRETGDPRDEQYF. This chain joins TRBV29-1 and TRBJ2-7, with 7 positions matching TRBD1. The CDR3 is 15 amino acids. V was pared by 6 bases and J by 5 bases, with 16 bases of the junction left unmatched. Germline assignment: CDR1 SQVTM and CDR2 ANQGSEA.

V usage is TRBV5-1 and J usage is TRBJ2-1; 8 bases fit TRBD1. Germline CDR1 and CDR2: SGHRS and YFSETQ. The CDR3 consists of 14 residues. With 4 bases clipped from V and 5 bases from J, the junction kept 5 bases outside the gene matches. Here the CDR3 reads CASSVRDRHNEQFF. CDR3 coding DNA: TGCGCCAGCAGCGTCCGGGACAGGCACAATGAGCAGTTCTTC.

The rearrangement joins TRBV19 to TRBJ2-2, with 7 bases fitting TRBD2. This CDR3 region has 15 residues. The V segment lost 7 bases and the J segment 5 bases; nucleotides outside the gene matches: 10. Germline CDR1 LNHDA, CDR2 SQIVND (reference sequence). This chain's CDR3 is CASKGLAEITGELFF. The CDR3 DNA reads as TGTGCCAGTAAGGGCCTAGCGGAGATAACCGGGGAGCTGTTTTTT. Together with reference TRBV19 and TRBJ2-2, the CDR3 gives the full variable domain: DGGITQSPKYLFRKEGQNVTLSCEQNLNHDAMYWYRQDPGQGLRLIYYSQIVNDFQKGDIAEGYSVSREKKESFPLTVTSAQKNPTAFYLCASKGLAEITGELFFGEGSRLTVL.

The V gene is TRBV2, the J gene TRBJ1-2; TRBD1 agrees at 12 bases. The CDR3 runs to 15 residues. Germline CDR1 reads SNHLY; CDR2 reads FYNNEI. V was clipped by 6 bases and J by 8 bases; unmatched bases: 10. The CDR3: CASRNPGQGARGYTF. The CDR3 coding sequence is TGTGCCAGCAGAAATCCGGGACAGGGGGCGAGGGGCTACACCTTC.

The chain uses TRBV6-6 and TRBJ1-1, with D uncertain. V was trimmed by 9 bases and J by 4 bases, leaving 21 bases between them. This CDR3 contains 15 residues. Per the germline V gene, CDR1 is MNHNY and CDR2 is SVGAGI (reference sequence). The CDR3 coding sequence is TGTGCCAGTTTACCTCGGACCGCGGGCGGCACTGAAGCTTTCTTT. This sequence encodes CASLPRTAGGTEAFF.

This chain uses TRBV4-1 with TRBJ1-2, with 7 bases lining up with TRBD1. With 1 base clipped from V and 3 bases from J, the junction kept 5 bases outside the gene matches. The CDR3 has 15 amino acids. Germline V gene sequence: CDR1 MGHRA, CDR2 YSYEKL. The DNA for the CDR3 is TGCGCCAGCAGCCAAGGCGGCAGGGGGGACTATGGCTACACCTTC. Translating it yields CASSQGGRGDYGYTF.

The chain is built from TRBV29-1 and TRBJ2-7; TRBD1 agrees at 10 bases. This CDR3 is built from 12 residues. Germline CDR1 is SQVTM and CDR2 is ANQGSEA. J lost 4 bases, V lost 4 bases, and 1 base had no gene match. The CDR3 DNA reads as TGCAGCGTTGCGGGACAGGGGTACGAGCAGTACTTC. Protein: CSVAGQGYEQYF.

In this sample, this clone turned up once. The V and J genes are TRBV7-8 and TRBJ2-7; 7 nucleotides align to TRBD1. The CDR3 runs 13 residues. The ends lost 8 bases at V and 6 bases at J; junction bases unmatched: 10. Germline lookup yields CDR1 SGHVS and CDR2 FQNEAQ. The CDR3 loop is CASLGLDRVEQYF. In DNA form, the CDR3 reads TGTGCCAGCCTGGGGTTAGACAGGGTCGAGCAGTACTTC.

This chain links TRBV18 with TRBJ1-1, with D perhaps matching TRBD1 (5 bases). Per germline, CDR1 KGHSH and CDR2 LQKENI. CDR3 length: 16 amino acids. V was trimmed by 2 bases and J by 0 bases, leaving 13 bases between them. The CDR3 loop reads CASSPYGRGVNTEAFF. CDR3 in DNA: TGTGCCAGCTCACCATATGGACGGGGGGTGAACACTGAAGCTTTCTTT.

The chain has TRBV7-7 and TRBJ1-4; no clear D. This CDR3 has 15 residues. The V and J ends lost 1 base and 7 bases respectively, with 13 bases between them. The germline CDR1 and CDR2 sequences are SSHAT and FNYEAQ (reference sequence). CDR3 nucleotides: TGTGCCAGCAGCTTAGGCCCGGGTGCGGGTGAAAAACTGTTTTTT. It translates to CASSLGPGAGEKLFF.

V gene TRBV18 combines with J gene TRBJ2-7, with D possibly matching TRBD2 (5 bases). Trimming removed 8 bases from V and 1 base from J, with 18 bases in between. From germline, CDR1 is KGHSH and CDR2 LQKENI. This CDR3 comprises 15 residues. CDR3 sequence (DNA): TGTGCCAGCACCCGGGAATTCTCGCCTTCCTACGAGCAGTACTTC. This gives the protein CASTREFSPSYEQYF. The full variable domain, in which reference TRBV18 and TRBJ2-7 provide the parts outside the CDR3, is NAGVMQNPRHLVRRRGQEARLRCSPMKGHSHVYWYRQLPEEGLKFMVYLQKENIIDESGMPKERFSAEFPKEGPSILRIQQVVRGDSAAYFCASTREFSPSYEQYFGPGTRLTVT.

V is TRBV11-2 and J is TRBJ1-2; 8 nucleotides match TRBD1. CDR1 and CDR2 from the germline V gene are SGHAT and FQNNGV. V dropped 0 bases and J dropped 4; count of bases not matched to a gene: 7. There are 16 residues in the CDR3. The CDR3 reads CASSLDSGTGGYGYTF. The CDR3 nucleotides read TGTGCCAGCAGCTTAGATTCTGGGACAGGCGGCTATGGCTACACCTTC.

This clone was observed once. The chain combines TRBV9 with TRBJ2-7, with a weak D call TRBD1 (6 bases). The CDR3 spans 14 residues. CDR1 is SGDLS and CDR2 is YYNGEE in the germline V gene. The germline V and J ends were trimmed by 3 bases and 0 bases, with 10 bases remaining between them. CDR3 protein: CASSEGTPSYEQYF. The CDR3 DNA follows: TGTGCCAGCAGCGAAGGGACACCCTCCTACGAGCAGTACTTC.

Here the CDR3 reads CASSPKNTGELFF. The CDR3 nucleotides are TGTGCCAGCAGCCCTAAAAACACCGGGGAGCTGTTTTTT. The rearrangement joins TRBV5-6 to TRBJ2-2; D unresolved. Germline-derived CDR1 and CDR2 are SGHDT and YYEEEE. Trimming pared 4 bases from V and 2 bases from J, leaving 6 bases between. The CDR3 runs 13 residues.